The text below deals with one T cell receptor beta chain. No antigen is known for it. Donors were all healthy Caucasians. CDR1 SGHVS and CDR2 FQNEAQ come from the germline V gene. Trimming removed 5 bases from V and 7 bases from J, with 15 bases in between. The CDR3 contains 14 residues. The sample comes from a study of identical twins. TCRdb passed the 5' RACE reads through MiXCR, listing each CDR3 protein once. The repertoire consists of about 390,000 distinct CDR3 sequences, with approximately 9.1% occurring once and the leading ten covering over 7%. Whole-study results and caveats: Fewer insertions were carried by abundant cord blood beta clonotypes, but none was seen in memory repertoires.

V usage is TRBV7-8 and J usage is TRBJ1-5; D gene uncertain. This clonotype was obtained from a woman aged 45 to 65 in good health. What was sequenced was naive T cells sorted from blood. CDR3 amino acids: CASSLGLGAQPQHF. The CDR3 nucleotides read TGTGCCAGCAGCCTCGGATTGGGCGCCCAGCCCCAGCATTTT.